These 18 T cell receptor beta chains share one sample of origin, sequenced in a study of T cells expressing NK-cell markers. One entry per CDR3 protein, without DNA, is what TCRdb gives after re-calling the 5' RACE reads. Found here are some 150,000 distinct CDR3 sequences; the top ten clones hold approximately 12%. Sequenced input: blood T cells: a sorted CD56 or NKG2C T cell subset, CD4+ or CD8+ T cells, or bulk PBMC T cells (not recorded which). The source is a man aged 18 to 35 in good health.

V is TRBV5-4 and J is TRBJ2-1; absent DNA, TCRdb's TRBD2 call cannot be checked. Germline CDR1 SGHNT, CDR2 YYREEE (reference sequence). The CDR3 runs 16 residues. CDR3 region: CASSSLLAGARNEQFF.

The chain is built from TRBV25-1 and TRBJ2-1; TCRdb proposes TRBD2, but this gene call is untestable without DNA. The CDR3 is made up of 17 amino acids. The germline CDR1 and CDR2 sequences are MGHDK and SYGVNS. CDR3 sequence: CASSDRLAGGVGNEQFF.

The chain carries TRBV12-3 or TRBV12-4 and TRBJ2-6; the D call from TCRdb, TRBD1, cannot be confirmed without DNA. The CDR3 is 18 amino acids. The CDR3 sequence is CASSEGQGLYSGANVLTF.

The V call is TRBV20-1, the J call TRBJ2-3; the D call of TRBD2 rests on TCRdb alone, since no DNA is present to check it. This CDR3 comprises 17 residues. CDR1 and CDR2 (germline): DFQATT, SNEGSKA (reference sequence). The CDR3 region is CSARDLNPAGVSDTQYF.

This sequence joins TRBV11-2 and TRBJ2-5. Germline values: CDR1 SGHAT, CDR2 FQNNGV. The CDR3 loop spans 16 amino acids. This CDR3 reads CASSSHWAKGPETQYF. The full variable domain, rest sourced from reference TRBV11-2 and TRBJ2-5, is EAGVAQSPRYKIIEKRQSVAFWCNPISGHATLYWYQQILGQGPKLLIQFQNNGVVDDSQLPKDRFSAERLKGVDSTLKIQPAKLEDSAVYLCASSSHWAKGPETQYFGPGTRLLVL.

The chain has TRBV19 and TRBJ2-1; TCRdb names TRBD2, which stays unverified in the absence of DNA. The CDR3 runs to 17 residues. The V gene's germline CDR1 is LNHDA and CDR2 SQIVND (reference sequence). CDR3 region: CASSSASGRDSYNEQFF.

The chain's CDR3 is CSARDEPSGSYEQYF. The chain has TRBV20-1 and TRBJ2-7; TCRdb calls TRBD2, which cannot be checked without DNA. Germline V gene data show CDR1 as DFQATT and CDR2 as SNEGSKA (reference sequence). The CDR3 runs 15 residues.

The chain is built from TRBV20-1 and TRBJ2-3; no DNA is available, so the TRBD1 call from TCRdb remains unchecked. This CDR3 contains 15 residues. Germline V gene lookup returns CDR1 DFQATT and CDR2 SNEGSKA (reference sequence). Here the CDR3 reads CSARGVRMGTDTQYF.

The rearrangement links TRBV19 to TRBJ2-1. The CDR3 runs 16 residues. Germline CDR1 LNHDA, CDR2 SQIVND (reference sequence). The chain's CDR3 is CASSIDDLNSYNEQFF.

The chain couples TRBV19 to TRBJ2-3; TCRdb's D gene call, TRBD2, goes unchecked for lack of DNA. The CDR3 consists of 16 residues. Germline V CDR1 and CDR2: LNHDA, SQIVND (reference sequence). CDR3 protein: CASSIELAGAGDTQYF.

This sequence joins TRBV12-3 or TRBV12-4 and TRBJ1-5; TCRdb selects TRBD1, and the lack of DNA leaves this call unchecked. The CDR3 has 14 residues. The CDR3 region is CASSFWGNDQPQHF.

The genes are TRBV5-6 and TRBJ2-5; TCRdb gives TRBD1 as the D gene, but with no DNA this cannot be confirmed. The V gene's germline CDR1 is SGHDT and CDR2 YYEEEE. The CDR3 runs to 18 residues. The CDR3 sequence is CASSLWTGGREAQETQYF. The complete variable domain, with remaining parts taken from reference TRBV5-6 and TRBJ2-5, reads DAGVTQSPTHLIKTRGQQVTLRCSPKSGHDTVSWYQQALGQGPQFIFQYYEEEERQRGNFPDRFSGHQFPNYSSELNVNALLLGDSALYLCASSLWTGGREAQETQYFGPGTRLLVL.

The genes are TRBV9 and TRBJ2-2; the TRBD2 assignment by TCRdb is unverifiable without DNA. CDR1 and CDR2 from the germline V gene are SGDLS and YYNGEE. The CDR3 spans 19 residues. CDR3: CASSSHGGLAGRNTGELFF. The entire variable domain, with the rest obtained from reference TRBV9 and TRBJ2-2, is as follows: DSGVTQTPKHLITATGQRVTLRCSPRSGDLSVYWYQQSLDQGLQFLIQYYNGEERAKGNILERFSAQQFPDLHSELNLSSLELGDSALYFCASSSHGGLAGRNTGELFFGEGSRLTVL.

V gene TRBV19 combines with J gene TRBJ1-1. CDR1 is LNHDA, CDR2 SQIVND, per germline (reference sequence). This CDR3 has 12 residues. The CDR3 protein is CASNFVGTEAFF.

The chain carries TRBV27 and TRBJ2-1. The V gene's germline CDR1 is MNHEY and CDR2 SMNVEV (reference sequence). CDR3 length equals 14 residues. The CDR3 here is CASSLQDSYNEQFF.

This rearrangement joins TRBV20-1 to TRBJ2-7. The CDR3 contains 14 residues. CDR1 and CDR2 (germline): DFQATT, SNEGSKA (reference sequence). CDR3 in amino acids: CSARGPVSLYEQYF.

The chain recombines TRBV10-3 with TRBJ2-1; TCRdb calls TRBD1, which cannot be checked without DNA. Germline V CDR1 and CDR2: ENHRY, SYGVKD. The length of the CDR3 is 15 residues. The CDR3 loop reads CAISHAGTTDNEQFF.

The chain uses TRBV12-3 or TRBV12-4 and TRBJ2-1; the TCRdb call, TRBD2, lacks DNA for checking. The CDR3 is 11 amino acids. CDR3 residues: CASSFGLHQFF.